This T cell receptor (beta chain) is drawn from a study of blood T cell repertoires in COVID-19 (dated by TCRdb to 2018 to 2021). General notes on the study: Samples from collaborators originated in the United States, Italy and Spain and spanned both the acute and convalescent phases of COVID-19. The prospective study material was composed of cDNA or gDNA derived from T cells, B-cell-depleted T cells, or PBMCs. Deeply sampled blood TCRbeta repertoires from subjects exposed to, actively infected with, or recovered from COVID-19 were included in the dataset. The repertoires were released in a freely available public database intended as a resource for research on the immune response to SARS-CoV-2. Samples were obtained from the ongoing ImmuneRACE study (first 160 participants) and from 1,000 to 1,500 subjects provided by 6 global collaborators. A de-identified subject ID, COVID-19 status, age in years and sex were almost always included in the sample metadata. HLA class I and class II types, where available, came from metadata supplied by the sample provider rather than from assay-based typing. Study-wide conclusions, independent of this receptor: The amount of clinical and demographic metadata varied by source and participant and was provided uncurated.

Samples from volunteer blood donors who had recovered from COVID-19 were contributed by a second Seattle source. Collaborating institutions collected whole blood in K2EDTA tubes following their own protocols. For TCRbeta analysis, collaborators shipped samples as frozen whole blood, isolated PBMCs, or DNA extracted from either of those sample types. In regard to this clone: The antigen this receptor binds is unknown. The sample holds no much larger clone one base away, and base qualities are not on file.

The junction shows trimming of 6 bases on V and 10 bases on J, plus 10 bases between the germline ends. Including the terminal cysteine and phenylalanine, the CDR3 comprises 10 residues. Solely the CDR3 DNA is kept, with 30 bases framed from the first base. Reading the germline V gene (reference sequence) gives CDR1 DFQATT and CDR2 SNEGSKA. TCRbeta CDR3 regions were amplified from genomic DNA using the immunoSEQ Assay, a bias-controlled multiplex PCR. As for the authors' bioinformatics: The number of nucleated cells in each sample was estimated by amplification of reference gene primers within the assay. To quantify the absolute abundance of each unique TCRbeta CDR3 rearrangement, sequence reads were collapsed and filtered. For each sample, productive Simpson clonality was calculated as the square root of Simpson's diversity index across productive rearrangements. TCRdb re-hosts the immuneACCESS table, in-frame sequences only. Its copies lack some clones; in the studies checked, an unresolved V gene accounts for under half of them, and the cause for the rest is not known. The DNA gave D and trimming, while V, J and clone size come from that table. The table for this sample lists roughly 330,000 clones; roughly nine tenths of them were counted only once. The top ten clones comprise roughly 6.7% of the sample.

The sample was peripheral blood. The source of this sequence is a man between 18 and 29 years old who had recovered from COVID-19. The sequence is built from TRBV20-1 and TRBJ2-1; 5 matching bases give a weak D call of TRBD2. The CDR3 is CSAAGEEQFF. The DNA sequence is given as TGCAGTGCAGCCGGGGAAGAGCAGTTCTTC.